A selection of T cell receptor beta chains follows, all from one sample in a study of regulatory T cells in long-lasting Graves disease. TCRdb re-analysed the multiplex PCR reads in MiXCR, keeping a single row per CDR3 protein. This table holds a few hundred thousand distinct CDR3 sequences, roughly 24% found once. The sequencing here drew on peripheral blood mononuclear cells (PBMCs), taken when the disease was refractory, from a patient treated with antithyroid drugs. These receptor sequences come from a woman aged 40 to 49 with Graves disease. The CDR3 runs from the conserved cysteine through the conserved F or W. A D gene is named only where the DNA matches it firmly. The listing skips clone size in some rows; elsewhere it reads once, few, many or a size class.

V gene	clone size	J gene	D gene	CDR3 DNA	CDR3 protein
TRBV2	NA	TRBJ2-1	NA	TGTGCCAGCAGTGATTGGGGCGGTTGGAATGAGCAGTTCTTC	CASSDWGGWNEQFF
TRBV20-1	NA	TRBJ1-5	NA	TGCAGTGCTAGGAGGGACACCAATCAGCCCCAGCATTTT	CSARRDTNQPQHF
TRBV11-2	many	TRBJ1-4	NA	TGTGCCAGCAGCCTAACCAGGTCCAGGGGAAATGAAAAACTGTTTTTT	CASSLTRSRGNEKLFF
TRBV5-6	few	TRBJ1-1	NA	TGTGCCAGCAGCTTAGTCGACACATCGAACACTGAAGCTTTCTTT	CASSLVDTSNTEAFF
TRBV6-5	few	TRBJ2-1	NA	TGTGCCAGCAGTTCATGGACTGAGTCGGATGAGCAGTTCTTC	CASSSWTESDEQFF
TRBV12-3/TRBV12-4	many	TRBJ2-5	NA	TGTGCCAGCAGTTTGTTTAACCTGCGAGAGAGGTCCCAAGAGACCCAGTACTTC	CASSLFNLRERSQETQYF
TRBV12-3/TRBV12-4	few	TRBJ2-3	NA	TGTGCCAGCAGTTTACAAAGTCCGGGCACAGATACGCAGTATTTT	CASSLQSPGTDTQYF
TRBV6-1	few	TRBJ2-3	NA	TGTGCCAGCCGCGGACTCCCACAAGATACGCAGTATTTT	CASRGLPQDTQYF
TRBV7-2	NA	TRBJ2-1	TRBD1	TGTGCCAGCAGCTTAGGGCCGGACAGGGGGTACAATGAGCAGTTCTTC	CASSLGPDRGYNEQFF
TRBV30	few	TRBJ1-5	NA	TGTGCCTGGAGTAGCGTCAGGGACGGTCAGCCCCAGCATTTT	CAWSSVRDGQPQHF
TRBV6-1	many	TRBJ2-7	NA	TGTGCCAGCAGTCAACTTGGCTCAGTGGGAACCTACGAGCAGTACTTC	CASSQLGSVGTYEQYF
TRBV5-6	many	TRBJ1-4	NA	TGTGCCAGCAGCTACGGAGTGAATGATGAAAAACTGTTTTTT	CASSYGVNDEKLFF
TRBV4-1	NA	TRBJ2-7	TRBD2	TGCGCCAGCAGCCAAGGACTAGCGGAGAGGGGGCAGTACTTC	CASSQGLAERGQYF
TRBV28	NA	TRBJ1-3	TRBD1	TGTGCCAGCAGTTTACCAAACCGGGACAGGGCTGGAAACACCATATATTTT	CASSLPNRDRAGNTIYF
TRBV6-1	many	TRBJ1-2	TRBD1	TGTGCCAGCAGGCGACAGGGGGCGCATGGCTACACCTTC	CASRRQGAHGYTF
TRBV10-3	many	TRBJ1-1	NA	TGTGCCATCAGTGAGGTCGGGCAAACTGAAGCTTTCTTT	CAISEVGQTEAFF
TRBV18	few	TRBJ2-7	NA	TGTGCCAGCTCACCAGTAGCTCCCCCTAACGAGCAGTACTTC	CASSPVAPPNEQYF
TRBV9	few	TRBJ2-4	TRBD1	TGTGCCAGCAGCGCCCCGGGGACAGGGAACATTCAGTACTTC	CASSAPGTGNIQYF
TRBV5-1	NA	TRBJ2-5	TRBD2	TGCGCCAGCAGCTTGGCCCGGGAGGGAGGGCCAGGTGAGACCCAGTACTTC	CASSLAREGGPGETQYF
TRBV30	few	TRBJ1-4	NA	TGTGCCTGGAGGAATATACAGGGAGATGAAAAACTGTTTTTT	CAWRNIQGDEKLFF
TRBV28	NA	TRBJ2-6	TRBD1	TGTGCCAGCAGTCCCTCCGGACAGGTTTCTGGGGCCAACGTCCTGACTTTC	CASSPSGQVSGANVLTF
TRBV7-9	few	TRBJ2-5	TRBD1	TGTGCCAGCAGCACACCGCAGGGGGTCCAAGAGACCCAGTACTTC	CASSTPQGVQETQYF
TRBV20-1	few	TRBJ2-7	NA	TGCAGTGCGATGCCACGGACGACAGAGCAGTACTTC	CSAMPRTTEQYF
TRBV20-1	few	TRBJ1-5	TRBD1	TGCAGTGCTAGAACTGGGACAGTCGAGCAGCCCCAGCATTTT	CSARTGTVEQPQHF
TRBV12-3/TRBV12-4	many	TRBJ2-2	TRBD1	TGTGCCAGCAGTTGGGGACAGGGGAGTGGCGGGGAGCTGTTTTTT	CASSWGQGSGGELFF
TRBV24-1	NA	TRBJ2-7	NA	TGTGCCACCAGTGATTCTTTGGGGACGCGGGCCTACGAGCAGTACTTC	CATSDSLGTRAYEQYF
TRBV15	many	TRBJ1-5	NA	TGTGCCACCAGCAGTGGGTATCAGCCCCAGCATTTT	CATSSGYQPQHF
TRBV7-9	NA	TRBJ1-2	TRBD1	TGTGCCAGCAGCTTCTTGACAGGGGGCAACCGGGTCTATGGCTACACCTTC	CASSFLTGGNRVYGYTF
TRBV6-5	many	TRBJ2-7	NA	TGTGCCAGCAGTTACGGGGCTCTCTCCTACGAGCAGTACTTC	CASSYGALSYEQYF
TRBV7-9	many	TRBJ1-2	TRBD1	TGTGCCAGCAGCCTGCAGGGACAGCTATTTGTGGGCTACACCTTC	CASSLQGQLFVGYTF
TRBV2	many	TRBJ2-5	NA	TGTGCCAGCTCAGGGGATCTATGGACCCAGTACTTC	CASSGDLWTQYF
TRBV28	many	TRBJ2-7	NA	TGTGCCAGCACCCCCGGGTCGTCCTACGAGCAGTACTTC	CASTPGSSYEQYF
TRBV6-5	NA	TRBJ2-7	TRBD1	TGTGCCAGCAGTTACTCCTGGGACAGGGGGTTCTACGAGCAGTACTTC	CASSYSWDRGFYEQYF
TRBV6-1	many	TRBJ2-5	NA	TGTGCCAGCAGTGAAGAAGGGCGGGAGACCCAGTACTTC	CASSEEGRETQYF
TRBV20-1	many	TRBJ1-5	NA	TGCAGTGCTAGAACAGGTAGCAATCAGCCCCAGCATTTT	CSARTGSNQPQHF
TRBV11-3	NA	TRBJ2-5	TRBD1	TGTGCCAGCAGCTTGTCCTTTCGGGACAGGGGTGAAGAGACCCAGTACTTC	CASSLSFRDRGEETQYF
TRBV4-1	NA	TRBJ2-7	NA	TGCGCCAGCAGCCAAGTCGCATTGTTACAGGACTCCTACGAGCAGTACTTC	CASSQVALLQDSYEQYF
TRBV28	many	TRBJ2-2	NA	TGTGCCAGCAGCGTAACTAGGCCCGGGGAGCTGTTTTTT	CASSVTRPGELFF